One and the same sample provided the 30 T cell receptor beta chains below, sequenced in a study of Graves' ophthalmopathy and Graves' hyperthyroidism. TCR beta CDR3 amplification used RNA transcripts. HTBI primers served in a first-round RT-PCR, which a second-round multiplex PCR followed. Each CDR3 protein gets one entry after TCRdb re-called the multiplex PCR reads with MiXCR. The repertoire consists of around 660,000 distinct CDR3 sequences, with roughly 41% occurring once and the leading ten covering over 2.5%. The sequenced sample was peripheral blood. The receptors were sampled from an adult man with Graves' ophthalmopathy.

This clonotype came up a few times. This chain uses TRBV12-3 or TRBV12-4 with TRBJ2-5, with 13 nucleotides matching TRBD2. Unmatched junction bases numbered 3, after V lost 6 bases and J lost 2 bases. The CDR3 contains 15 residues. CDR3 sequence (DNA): TGTGCCAGCAGGCCGACTAGCGGGGGGCAAGAGACCCAGTACTTC. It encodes CASRPTSGGQETQYF.

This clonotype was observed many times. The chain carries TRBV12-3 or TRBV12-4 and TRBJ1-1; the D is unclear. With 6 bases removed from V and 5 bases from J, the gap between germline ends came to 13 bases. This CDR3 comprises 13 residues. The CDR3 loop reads CASRDSYRTEAFF. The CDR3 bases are TGTGCCAGCAGGGACTCTTACCGTACTGAAGCTTTCTTT.

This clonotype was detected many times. This chain's CDR3 is CASSFGHYEQYF. The CDR3 DNA reads TGTGCCAGCAGTTTCGGACACTACGAGCAGTACTTC. The V gene is TRBV12-3 or TRBV12-4, the J gene TRBJ2-7, with D perhaps matching TRBD1 (5 bases). This CDR3 comprises 12 residues. With 3 bases removed from V and 3 bases from J, the gap between germline ends came to 6 bases.

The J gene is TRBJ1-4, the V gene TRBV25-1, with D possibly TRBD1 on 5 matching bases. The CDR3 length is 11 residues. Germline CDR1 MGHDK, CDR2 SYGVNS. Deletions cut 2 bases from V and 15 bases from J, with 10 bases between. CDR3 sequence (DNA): TGTGCCAGCAGTGAAGGACGGGGGATGTTTTTT. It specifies CASSEGRGMFF.

The CDR3 sequence is CAISSSTQGGQQPQHF. The DNA for the CDR3 is TGTGCCATCAGTAGTTCGACTCAGGGGGGCCAACAGCCCCAGCATTTT. The gene calls are TRBV10-3 and TRBJ1-5; 7 bases line up with TRBD1. This CDR3 has 16 amino acids. The germline V gene encodes CDR1 ENHRY and CDR2 SYGVKD. Germline trimming cut 5 bases from V and 7 bases from J; bases unmatched to any gene: 14.

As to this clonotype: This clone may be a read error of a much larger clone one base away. The CDR3 reads CASSVDRLAGTEQYF. DNA for the CDR3: TGTGCCAGCAGCGTGGACCGGCTAGCGGGAACCGAGCAGTACTTC. The chain combines TRBV5-1 with TRBJ2-7, with 9 nucleotides matching TRBD2. The CDR3 spans 15 residues. Germline values: CDR1 SGHRS, CDR2 YFSETQ.

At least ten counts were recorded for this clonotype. The CDR3: CASSLDRLYRDRGPDGELFF. Here the CDR3 DNA reads TGTGCCAGCAGCTTAGACCGTCTCTACCGGGACAGGGGGCCGGACGGGGAGCTGTTTTTT. The gene calls are TRBV7-6 and TRBJ2-2, with 12 bases lining up with TRBD1. This CDR3 is built from 20 residues. The V and J ends lost 1 base and 7 bases, in that order; junction bases with no gene match: 16. The germline CDR1 and CDR2 sequences are SGHVS and FNYEAQ.

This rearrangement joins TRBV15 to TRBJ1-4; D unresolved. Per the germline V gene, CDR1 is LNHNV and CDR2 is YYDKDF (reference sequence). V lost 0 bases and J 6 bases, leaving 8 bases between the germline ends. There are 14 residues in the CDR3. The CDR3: CATSRDGHYEKLFF. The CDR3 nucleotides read TGTGCCACCAGCAGAGACGGGCACTATGAAAAACTGTTTTTT.

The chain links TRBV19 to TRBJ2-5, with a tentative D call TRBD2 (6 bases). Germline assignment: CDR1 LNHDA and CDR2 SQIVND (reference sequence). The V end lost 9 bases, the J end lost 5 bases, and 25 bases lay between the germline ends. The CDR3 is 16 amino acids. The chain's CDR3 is CASSLNSGRLVETQYF. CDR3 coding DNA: TGTGCCAGCAGTTTAAACTCCGGGAGACTGGTGGAGACCCAGTACTTC.

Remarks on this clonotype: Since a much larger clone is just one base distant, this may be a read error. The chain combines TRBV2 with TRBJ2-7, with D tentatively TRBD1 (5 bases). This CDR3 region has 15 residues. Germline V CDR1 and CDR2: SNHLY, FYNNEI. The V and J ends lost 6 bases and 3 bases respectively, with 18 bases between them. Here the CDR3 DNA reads TGTGCCAGCAGCTCAGTGGCTAACACAGGCTACGAGCAGTACTTC. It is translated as CASSSVANTGYEQYF.

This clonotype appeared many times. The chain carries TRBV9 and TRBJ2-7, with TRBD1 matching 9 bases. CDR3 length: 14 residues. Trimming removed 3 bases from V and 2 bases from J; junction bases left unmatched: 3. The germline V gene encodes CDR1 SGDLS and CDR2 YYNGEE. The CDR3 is CASSAGTGPYEQYF. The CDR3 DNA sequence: TGTGCCAGCAGCGCCGGGACAGGGCCCTACGAGCAGTACTTC.

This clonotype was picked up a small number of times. The CDR3 spells CASQGPYEQYF. The CDR3 bases are TGTGCCAGCCAAGGGCCCTACGAGCAGTACTTC. The V gene is TRBV3-1, the J gene TRBJ2-7; no definite D call. The CDR3 has 11 residues. The V gene's germline CDR1 is LGHDT and CDR2 YNNKEL (reference sequence). Trimming left V 8 bases short and J 2 bases short, with 7 bases between.

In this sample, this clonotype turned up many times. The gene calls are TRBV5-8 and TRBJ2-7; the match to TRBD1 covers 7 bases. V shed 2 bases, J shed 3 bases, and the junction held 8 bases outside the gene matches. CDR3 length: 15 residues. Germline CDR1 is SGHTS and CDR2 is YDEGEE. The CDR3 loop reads CASSFSGQPVYEQYF. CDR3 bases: TGTGCCAGCAGCTTCTCGGGACAGCCAGTCTACGAGCAGTACTTC. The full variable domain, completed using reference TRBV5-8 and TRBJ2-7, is EAGVTQSPTHLIKTRGQQATLRCSPISGHTSVYWYQQALGLGLQFLLWYDEGEERNRGNFPPRFSGRQFPNYSSELNVNALELEDSALYLCASSFSGQPVYEQYFGPGTRLTVT.

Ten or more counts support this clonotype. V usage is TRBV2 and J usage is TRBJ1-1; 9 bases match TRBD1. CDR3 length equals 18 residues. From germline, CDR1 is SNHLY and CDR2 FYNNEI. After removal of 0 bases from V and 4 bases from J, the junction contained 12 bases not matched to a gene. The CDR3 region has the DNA TGTGCCAGCAGTGAAGCGAGTCCCGGGACAGGGTTCGGCACTGAAGCTTTCTTT. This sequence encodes CASSEASPGTGFGTEAFF.

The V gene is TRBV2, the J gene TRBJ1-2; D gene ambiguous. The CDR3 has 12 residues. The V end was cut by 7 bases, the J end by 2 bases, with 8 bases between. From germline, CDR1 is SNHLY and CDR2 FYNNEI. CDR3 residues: CASTKDNYGYTF. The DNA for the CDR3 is TGTGCCAGCACCAAGGACAACTATGGCTACACCTTC.

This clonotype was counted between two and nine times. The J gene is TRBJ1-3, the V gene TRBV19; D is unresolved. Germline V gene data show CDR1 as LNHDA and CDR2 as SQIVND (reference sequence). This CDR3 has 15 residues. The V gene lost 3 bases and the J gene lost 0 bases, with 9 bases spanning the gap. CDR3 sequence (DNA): TGTGCCAGTAGTATGGGCTCAGCCTCTGGAAACACCATATATTTT. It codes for CASSMGSASGNTIYF.

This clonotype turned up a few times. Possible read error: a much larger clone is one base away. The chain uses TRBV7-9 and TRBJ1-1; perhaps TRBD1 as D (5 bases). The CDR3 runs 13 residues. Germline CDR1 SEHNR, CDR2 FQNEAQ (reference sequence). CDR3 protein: CASSMDTRREAFF. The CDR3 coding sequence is TGCGCCAGCAGCATGGACACGCGAAGGGAAGCTTTCTTT.

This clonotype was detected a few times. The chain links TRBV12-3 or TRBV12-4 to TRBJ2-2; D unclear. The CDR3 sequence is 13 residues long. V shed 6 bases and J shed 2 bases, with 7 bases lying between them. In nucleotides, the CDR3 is TGTGCCAGCAGAACCAGTAACACCGGGGAGCTGTTTTTT. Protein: CASRTSNTGELFF.

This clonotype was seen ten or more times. The CDR3 bases are TGTGCCAGCAGGGCCGGGGAGCTGTTTTTT. Encoded protein: CASRAGELFF. The rearrangement joins TRBV7-2 to TRBJ2-2; D gene ambiguous. The CDR3 length is 10 residues. With 6 bases removed from V and 6 bases from J, the gap between germline ends came to 2 bases. In germline, CDR1 is SGHTA, CDR2 FQGNSA.

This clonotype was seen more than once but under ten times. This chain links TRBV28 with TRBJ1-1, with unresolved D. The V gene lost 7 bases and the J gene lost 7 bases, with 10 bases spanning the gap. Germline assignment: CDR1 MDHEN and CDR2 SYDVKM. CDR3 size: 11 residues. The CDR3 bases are TGTGCCAGCACCGAGGAGGGTGAAGCTTTCTTT. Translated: CASTEEGEAFF.

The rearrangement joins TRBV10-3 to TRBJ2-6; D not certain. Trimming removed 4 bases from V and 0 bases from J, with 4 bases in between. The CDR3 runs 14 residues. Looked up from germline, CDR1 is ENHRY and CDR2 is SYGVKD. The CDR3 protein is CAISGYSGANVLTF. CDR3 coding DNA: TGTGCCATCAGTGGGTACTCTGGGGCCAACGTCCTGACTTTC.

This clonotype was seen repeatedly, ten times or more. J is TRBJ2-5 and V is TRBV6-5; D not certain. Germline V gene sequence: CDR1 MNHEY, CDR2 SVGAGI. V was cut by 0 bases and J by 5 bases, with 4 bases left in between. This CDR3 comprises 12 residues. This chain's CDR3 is CASSYSSETQYF. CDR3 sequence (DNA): TGTGCCAGCAGTTACTCCTCTGAGACCCAGTACTTC.

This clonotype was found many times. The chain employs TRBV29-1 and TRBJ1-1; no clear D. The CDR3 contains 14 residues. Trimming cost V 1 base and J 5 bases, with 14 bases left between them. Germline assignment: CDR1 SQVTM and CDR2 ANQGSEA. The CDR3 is CSVEGTLPGTEAFF. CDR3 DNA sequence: TGCAGCGTTGAAGGGACCCTCCCCGGAACTGAAGCTTTCTTT.

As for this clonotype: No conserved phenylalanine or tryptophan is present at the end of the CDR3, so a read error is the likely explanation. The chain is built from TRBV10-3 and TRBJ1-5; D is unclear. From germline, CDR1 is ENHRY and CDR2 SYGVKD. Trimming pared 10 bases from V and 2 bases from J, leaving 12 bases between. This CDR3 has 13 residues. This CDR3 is CATSTDGNQPQHS. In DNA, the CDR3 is TGTGCCACCAGCACAGATGGCAATCAGCCCCAGCATTCT.

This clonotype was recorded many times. The CDR3 DNA reads TGTGCCAGCAGCTTAACCGGGACAGAGAGTACCCAGTACTTC. The encoded protein is CASSLTGTESTQYF. V gene TRBV5-6 combines with J gene TRBJ2-5; 7 positions agree with TRBD1. With 2 bases clipped from V and 8 bases from J, the junction kept 9 bases outside the gene matches. Germline values: CDR1 SGHDT, CDR2 YYEEEE. CDR3 length: 14 residues.

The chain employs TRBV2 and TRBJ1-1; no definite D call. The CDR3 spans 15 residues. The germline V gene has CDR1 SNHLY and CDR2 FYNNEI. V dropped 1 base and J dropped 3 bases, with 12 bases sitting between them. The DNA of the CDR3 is TGTGCCAGCAGTGAAGAGGCAACTGGGGACACTGAAGCTTTCTTT. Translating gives CASSEEATGDTEAFF.

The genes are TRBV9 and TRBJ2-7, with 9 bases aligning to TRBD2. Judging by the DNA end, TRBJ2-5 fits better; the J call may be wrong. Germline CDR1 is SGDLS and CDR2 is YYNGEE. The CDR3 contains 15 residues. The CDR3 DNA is TGTGCCAGCAGCCAAGAAATTAGCGGGAGCAGGACCCAGTACTTC. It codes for CASSQEISGSRTQYF.

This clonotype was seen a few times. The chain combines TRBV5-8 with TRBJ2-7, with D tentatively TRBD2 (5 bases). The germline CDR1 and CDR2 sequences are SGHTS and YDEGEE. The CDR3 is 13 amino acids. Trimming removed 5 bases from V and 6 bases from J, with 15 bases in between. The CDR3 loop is CASSWRLGSEQYF. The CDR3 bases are TGTGCCAGCAGTTGGAGGCTGGGATCCGAGCAGTACTTC.

The CDR3 spells CSAGDSGTDTQYF. The CDR3 bases are TGCAGTGCCGGGGACAGCGGCACAGATACGCAGTATTTT. V gene TRBV20-1 combines with J gene TRBJ2-3; TRBD1 matches 7 bases. The CDR3 contains 13 residues. From germline, CDR1 is DFQATT and CDR2 SNEGSKA (reference sequence). J gave up 1 base and V 6 bases, and 4 bases lay outside the gene matches.

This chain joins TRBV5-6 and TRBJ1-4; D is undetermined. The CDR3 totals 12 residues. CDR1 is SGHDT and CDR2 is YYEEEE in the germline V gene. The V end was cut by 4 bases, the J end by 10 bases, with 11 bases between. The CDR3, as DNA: TGTGCCAGCAGCAGAGAGCGGGGAAAACTGTTTTTT. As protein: CASSRERGKLFF.